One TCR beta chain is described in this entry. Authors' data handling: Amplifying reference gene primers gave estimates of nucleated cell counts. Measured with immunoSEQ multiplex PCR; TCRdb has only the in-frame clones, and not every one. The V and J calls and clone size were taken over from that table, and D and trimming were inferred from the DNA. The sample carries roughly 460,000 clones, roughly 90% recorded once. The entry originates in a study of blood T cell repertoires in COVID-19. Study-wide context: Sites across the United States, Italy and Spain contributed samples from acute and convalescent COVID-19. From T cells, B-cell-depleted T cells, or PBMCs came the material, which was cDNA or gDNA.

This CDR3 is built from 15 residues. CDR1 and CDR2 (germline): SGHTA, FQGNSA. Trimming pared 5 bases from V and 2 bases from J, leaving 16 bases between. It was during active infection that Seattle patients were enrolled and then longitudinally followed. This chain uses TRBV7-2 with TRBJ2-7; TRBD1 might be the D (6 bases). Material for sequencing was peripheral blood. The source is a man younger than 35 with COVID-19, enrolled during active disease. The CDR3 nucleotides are TGTGCCAGCAGCCTAGGCAGGGGCCCTACCTACGAGCAGTACTTC. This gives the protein CASSLGRGPTYEQYF.